These 5 T cell receptor beta chains were sequenced from one sample in a study of blood T cell repertoires in COVID-19. Sequencing used immunoSEQ multiplex PCR; TCRdb keeps in-frame clones, though not all of them. In the table there are approximately 250,000 clones, less than 90% of which are singletons. Sequencing was carried out using peripheral blood. All receptors come from a woman in her seventies with COVID-19, enrolled during active disease.

A single count supports this clone. V usage is TRBV7-2 and J usage is TRBJ2-6; D uncertain. The length of the CDR3 is 14 residues. V was shortened by 3 bases and J by 4 bases, with 7 bases between the two germline ends. Germline CDR1 reads SGHTA; CDR2 reads FQGNSA. CDR3 sequence reads: CASSFFSGANVLTF. Here the CDR3 DNA reads TGTGCCAGCAGCTTCTTTTCCGGGGCCAACGTCCTGACTTTC.

The chain recombines TRBV7-2 with TRBJ1-4; tentative D call: TRBD1 (6 bases). Trimming took 5 bases from V and 8 from J, leaving 12 bases between them. CDR3 length: 13 amino acids. Germline loops: CDR1 SGHTA, CDR2 FQGNSA. CDR3 nucleotides: TGTGCCAGCAGCCTGACAGGATTGGAAAAACTGTTTTTT. Amino acid sequence: CASSLTGLEKLFF.

The J gene is TRBJ1-4, the V gene TRBV7-9; 7 bases map to TRBD1. Germline CDR1 reads SEHNR; CDR2 reads FQNEAQ (reference sequence). This CDR3 is 14 amino acids long. The trim removed 5 bases at V and 6 bases at J, leaving 6 bases unmatched. This chain's CDR3 is CASSQTGYDEKLFF. In DNA, the CDR3 is TGTGCCAGCAGCCAGACAGGGTATGATGAAAAACTGTTTTTT. Together with reference TRBV7-9 and TRBJ1-4, the CDR3 gives the full variable domain: DTGVSQNPRHKITKRGQNVTFRCDPISEHNRLYWYRQTLGQGPEFLTYFQNEAQLEKSRLLSDRFSAERPKGSFSTLEIQRTEQGDSAMYLCASSQTGYDEKLFFGSGTQLSVL.

CDR3 nucleotide sequence: TGTGCCACCAGTGATTTGCGGGAATCTAGCACAGATACGCAGTATTTT. The encoded protein is CATSDLRESSTDTQYF. The rearrangement uses TRBV24-1 and TRBJ2-3, with a weak D call TRBD2 (5 bases). Trimming took off 0 bases at V and 0 bases at J, with 9 bases between the two ends. CDR1 KGHDR and CDR2 SFDVKD come from the germline V gene. CDR3 length equals 16 residues.

The V gene is TRBV7-2, the J gene TRBJ2-1; tentatively, D is TRBD2 (6 bases). Germline V gene lookup returns CDR1 SGHTA and CDR2 FQGNSA. The CDR3 loop spans 16 amino acids. V was trimmed by 5 bases and J by 7 bases, leaving 21 bases between them. Here the CDR3 reads CASSPTGAGSRNEQFF. The CDR3 bases are TGTGCCAGCAGCCCCACGGGCGCGGGGTCGAGGAATGAGCAGTTCTTC.